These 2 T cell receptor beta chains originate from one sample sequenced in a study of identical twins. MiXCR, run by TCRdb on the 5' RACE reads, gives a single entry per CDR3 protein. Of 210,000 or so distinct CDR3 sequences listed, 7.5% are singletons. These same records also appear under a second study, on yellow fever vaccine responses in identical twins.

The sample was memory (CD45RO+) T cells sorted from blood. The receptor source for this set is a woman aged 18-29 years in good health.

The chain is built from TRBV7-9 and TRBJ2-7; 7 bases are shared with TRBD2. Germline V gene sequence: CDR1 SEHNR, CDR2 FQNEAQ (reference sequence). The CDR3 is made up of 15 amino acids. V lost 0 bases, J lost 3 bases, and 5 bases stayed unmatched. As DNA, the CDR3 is TGTGCCAGCAGCTTAGCCGGGACTACTATCTACGAGCAGTACTTC. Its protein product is CASSLAGTTIYEQYF. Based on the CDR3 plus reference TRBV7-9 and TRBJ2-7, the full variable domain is DTGVSQNPRHKITKRGQNVTFRCDPISEHNRLYWYRQTLGQGPEFLTYFQNEAQLEKSRLLSDRFSAERPKGSFSTLEIQRTEQGDSAMYLCASSLAGTTIYEQYFGPGTRLTVT.

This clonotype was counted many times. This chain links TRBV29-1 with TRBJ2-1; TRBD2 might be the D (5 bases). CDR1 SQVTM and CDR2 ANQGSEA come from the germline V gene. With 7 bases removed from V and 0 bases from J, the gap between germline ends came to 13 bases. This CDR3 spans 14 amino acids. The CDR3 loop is CSAPSGFSYNEQFF. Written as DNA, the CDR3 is TGCAGCGCTCCAAGCGGTTTCTCCTACAATGAGCAGTTCTTC.